These T cell receptor beta chains were read from a single sample in a study of OX40 agonist ivuxolimab in advanced cancers. Assay: immunoSEQ multiplex PCR; the TCRdb copy retains only in-frame clones and omits some. The table shows around 99,000 clones, with 80% to 95% occurring only once. Material: CD4+ or CD8+ T cells sorted from blood, obtained in a trial of the OX40 agonist ivuxolimab. The receptors were sampled from an adult with an advanced solid tumor such as melanoma, head and neck, liver or kidney cancer. The CDR3 runs from the conserved cysteine through the conserved F or W. A D gene is named only where the DNA matches it firmly. Clone size, where shown, is once, few, many, or a class for clones that have expanded.

CDR3 protein: CAWRTLDTEAFF
CDR3 DNA: TGTGCCTGGAGAACATTGGACACTGAAGCTTTCTTT
V gene: TRBV30
D gene: -
clone size: -
J gene: TRBJ1-1

CDR3 protein: CASSRNTDTQYF
CDR3 DNA: TGTGCCAGCAGCCGAAACACAGATACGCAGTATTTT
V gene: TRBV7-2
D gene: -
clone size: -
J gene: TRBJ2-3

CDR3 protein: CASSSGQGDTEAFF
CDR3 DNA: TGTGCCAGCAGTTCGGGACAGGGGGACACTGAAGCTTTCTTT
V gene: TRBV28
D gene: TRBD1
clone size: -
J gene: TRBJ1-1

CDR3 protein: CASRAGQGNTIYF
CDR3 DNA: TGTGCCAGCAGAGCGGGACAGGGGAACACCATATATTTT
V gene: TRBV2
D gene: TRBD1
clone size: once
J gene: TRBJ1-3

CDR3 protein: CASSSSPGGNQPQHF
CDR3 DNA: TGTGCCAGCAGCTCTAGTCCAGGGGGCAATCAGCCCCAGCATTTT
V gene: TRBV7-9
D gene: -
clone size: -
J gene: TRBJ1-5

CDR3 protein: CASSLTGRHEKLFF
CDR3 DNA: TGTGCCAGCAGCTTGACAGGGAGGCATGAAAAACTGTTTTTT
V gene: TRBV9
D gene: TRBD1
clone size: -
J gene: TRBJ1-4

CDR3 protein: CASSSTGTSLDTGELFF
CDR3 DNA: TGCGCCAGCAGCTCTACAGGGACTAGCTTGGACACCGGGGAGCTGTTTTTT
V gene: TRBV5-1
D gene: TRBD2
clone size: -
J gene: TRBJ2-2

CDR3 protein: CASSSAIEQFF
CDR3 DNA: TGTGCCAGTAGTAGTGCCATTGAGCAGTTCTTC
V gene: TRBV19
D gene: -
clone size: once
J gene: TRBJ2-1

CDR3 protein: CASSYGGPQHF
CDR3 DNA: TGTGCCAGCAGTTACGGGGGGCCCCAGCATTTT
V gene: TRBV6-5
D gene: -
clone size: -
J gene: TRBJ1-5

CDR3 protein: CASSTRQGTDTQYF
CDR3 DNA: TGCGCCAGCAGCACCCGACAGGGCACAGATACGCAGTATTTT
V gene: TRBV5-1
D gene: -
clone size: -
J gene: TRBJ2-3

CDR3 protein: CASSPQAAQADGYTF
CDR3 DNA: TGTGCCAGCAGCCCTCAAGCGGCCCAGGCCGATGGCTACACCTTC
V gene: TRBV7-3
D gene: -
clone size: -
J gene: TRBJ1-2

CDR3 protein: CASSLVHNEQFF
CDR3 DNA: TGTGCCAGCAGTTTGGTTCACAATGAGCAGTTCTTC
V gene: TRBV28
D gene: -
clone size: -
J gene: TRBJ2-1

CDR3 protein: CASSYRFLSYEQYF
CDR3 DNA: TGTGCCAGCAGTTATAGGTTCCTCTCCTACGAGCAGTACTTC
V gene: TRBV6-6
D gene: -
clone size: -
J gene: TRBJ2-7

CDR3 protein: CASSIEGAGEKLFF
CDR3 DNA: TGTGCCAGTAGTATTGAGGGGGCGGGGGAAAAACTGTTTTTT
V gene: TRBV19
D gene: TRBD1
clone size: -
J gene: TRBJ1-4

CDR3 protein: CASTPRQGGGTEAFF
CDR3 DNA: TGTGCCAGCACTCCAAGGCAGGGCGGGGGCACTGAAGCTTTCTTT
V gene: TRBV28
D gene: -
clone size: -
J gene: TRBJ1-1

CDR3 protein: CASGLGSTGPYEQYF
CDR3 DNA: TGTGCTAGTGGTTTGGGCTCGACAGGGCCCTACGAGCAGTACTTC
V gene: TRBV12-5
D gene: TRBD1
clone size: -
J gene: TRBJ2-7

CDR3 protein: CAWSAGGTSVPLYNEQFF
CDR3 DNA: TGTGCCTGGAGTGCCGGAGGGACTAGCGTTCCCCTCTACAATGAGCAGTTCTTC
V gene: TRBV30
D gene: TRBD2
clone size: -
J gene: TRBJ2-1

CDR3 protein: CASSERRVRGEAFF
CDR3 DNA: TGTGCCAGCAGTGAAAGGAGGGTAAGAGGTGAAGCTTTCTTT
V gene: TRBV6-1
D gene: -
clone size: few
J gene: TRBJ1-1

CDR3 protein: CASSLGGNTIYF
CDR3 DNA: TGCGCCAGCAGCTTGGGGGGAAACACCATATATTTT
V gene: TRBV5-1
D gene: -
clone size: -
J gene: TRBJ1-3

CDR3 protein: CASSQATSGSPGELFF
CDR3 DNA: TGTGCCAGCAGCCAAGCTACTAGCGGGAGTCCCGGGGAGCTGTTTTTT
V gene: TRBV4-2
D gene: TRBD2
clone size: -
J gene: TRBJ2-2

CDR3 protein: CASRPVGGTNYGYTF
CDR3 DNA: TGTGCCAGTAGGCCGGTTGGGGGCACTAACTATGGCTACACCTTC
V gene: TRBV27
D gene: -
clone size: -
J gene: TRBJ1-2

CDR3 protein: CASSLWGLPYEQYF
CDR3 DNA: TGTGCCAGCAGTTTGTGGGGGCTTCCGTACGAGCAGTACTTC
V gene: TRBV28
D gene: -
clone size: once
J gene: TRBJ2-7

CDR3 protein: CASSTGTGSTDTQYF
CDR3 DNA: TGTGCCAGCTCGACAGGGACAGGGAGCACAGATACGCAGTATTTT
V gene: TRBV18
D gene: TRBD1
clone size: -
J gene: TRBJ2-3

CDR3 protein: CASSSPTASSYNEQFF
CDR3 DNA: TGTGCCAGCAGCTCCCCTACTGCGAGCTCCTACAATGAGCAGTTCTTC
V gene: TRBV7-2
D gene: -
clone size: -
J gene: TRBJ2-1

CDR3 protein: CASSLGQGDTEAFF
CDR3 DNA: TGTGCCAGCTCCCTGGGGCAGGGGGACACTGAAGCTTTCTTT
V gene: TRBV18
D gene: TRBD1
clone size: -
J gene: TRBJ1-1

CDR3 protein: CASSPAGTADDTQYF
CDR3 DNA: TGTGCCAGCTCACCCGCCGGGACAGCCGACGATACGCAGTATTTT
V gene: TRBV5-4
D gene: TRBD1
clone size: -
J gene: TRBJ2-3

CDR3 protein: CASSFRTSGRGTDTQYF
CDR3 DNA: TGCGCCAGCAGCTTCAGGACTAGCGGGAGAGGAACGGATACGCAGTATTTT
V gene: TRBV5-1
D gene: TRBD2
clone size: -
J gene: TRBJ2-3

CDR3 protein: CASSFRGVYEQYF
CDR3 DNA: TGTGCCAGCAGTTTCAGGGGGGTGTACGAGCAGTACTTC
V gene: TRBV28
D gene: -
clone size: -
J gene: TRBJ2-7

CDR3 protein: CASIGWDRGSNEQYF
CDR3 DNA: TGTGCCAGCATTGGCTGGGACAGGGGCTCCAACGAGCAGTACTTC
V gene: TRBV2
D gene: TRBD1
clone size: -
J gene: TRBJ2-7

CDR3 protein: CASIRDGPYEQYF
CDR3 DNA: TGTGCCAGCATCCGGGACGGACCCTACGAGCAGTACTTC
V gene: TRBV2
D gene: -
clone size: -
J gene: TRBJ2-7

CDR3 protein: CASSAAHEQYF
CDR3 DNA: TGTGCCAGCAGCGCGGCCCACGAGCAGTACTTC
V gene: TRBV7-9
D gene: -
clone size: -
J gene: TRBJ2-7